This is a list of T cell receptor beta chains from one sample in a study of monozygotic twins with inflammatory bowel disease. Reprocessing the 5' RACE reads, TCRdb reports a single entry for every CDR3 protein and omits DNA. This listing includes about 450,000 distinct CDR3 sequences. Sequenced: blood. These receptors were obtained from a human donor with ulcerative colitis or Crohn's disease, or a healthy co-twin of an affected twin (not recorded which). The CDR3 runs from the conserved cysteine through the conserved F or W.

TRBJ1-2 TRBV30 CAWTGQETYGYTF
TRBJ1-1 TRBV5-4 CASSLEAGYTEAFF
TRBJ2-7 TRBV7-2 CASSPGGANNEQYF
TRBJ2-5 TRBV12-3/TRBV12-4 CASTSRGGETQYF
TRBJ1-5 TRBV7-2 CASSLDRDQPQHF
TRBJ2-3 TRBV6-2/TRBV6-3 CASRRAGVGTDTQYF
TRBJ2-1 TRBV5-1 CASSLTSGGPRYNEQFF
TRBJ2-3 TRBV29-1 CSVSASGGTDTQYF
TRBJ1-5 TRBV6-1 CASINVRGGNQRQHF
TRBJ2-7 TRBV5-4 CASAPSRVHEQYF
TRBJ2-1 TRBV5-4 CASSFLAGSDNEQFF
TRBJ2-7 TRBV10-3 CAISEGTGSEQYF
TRBJ2-5 TRBV19 CASSIDLQAVQETQYF
TRBJ1-5 TRBV6-5 CASSYSSTGTFSQPQHF
TRBJ2-2 TRBV10-3 CAISVGGQNTGELCF
TRBJ1-2 TRBV2 CASTDGLFSYGYTF
TRBJ2-3 TRBV7-2 CASLGRGRTDTQYF
TRBJ1-5 TRBV20-1 CSARDRTGGAKQPQHF
TRBJ2-2 TRBV5-1 CASSFSSGDGELFF
TRBJ1-6 TRBV4-1 CASSQDRFSGGRYNSPLHF
TRBJ2-7 TRBV5-1 CASSLWDRGDEQYF